This TCR beta chain is from a study of graft-versus-host responses after intestinal transplantation. Study-level points and caveats: Early post-transplant declines in HvG were associated with peak levels of circulating GvH clones.

CDR3 size: 14 residues. V shed 0 bases and J shed 7 bases, with 12 bases lying between them. Germline V CDR1 and CDR2: LNHDA, SQIVND (reference sequence). The repertoire was sequenced with immunoSEQ multiplex PCR; TCRdb's copy has only in-frame clones and lacks some. Of 80,000 to 90,000 clones listed, roughly 88% were seen once; the top ten hold 0.11%. Details on this clone: What it binds is not known.

The chain combines TRBV19 with TRBJ1-1, with D perhaps TRBD1 (5 bases). Here the sequenced sample was unstimulated CD4+ T cells sorted from spleen or lymph node cells, taken before intestinal transplant. The receptor was isolated from a human donor who received an intestinal transplant. The CDR3 nucleotides read TGTGCCAGTAGTATAGATTGGGGGGACGATGAAGCTTTCTTT. The encoded protein is CASSIDWGDDEAFF.